This T cell receptor (beta chain) was obtained from a study of blood T cell repertoires in COVID-19. This clone came up a few times. Assay: immunoSEQ multiplex PCR; the TCRdb copy retains only in-frame clones and omits some. The sample consists of 310,000 or so clones, roughly 87% of them appearing once. Trimming stripped 7 bases from V and 3 bases from J, with 18 bases between. CDR1 is MDHEN, CDR2 SYDVKM, per germline. CDR3 length: 15 amino acids. This TCR derives from a woman aged 40 to 50 who had recovered from COVID-19. Sequenced: PBMCs or T cells enriched from blood (not recorded which). This chain connects TRBV28 to TRBJ1-2; D is possibly TRBD1 (5 bases). As DNA, the CDR3 is TGTGCCAGCACCGGTTACCGGGGGTCCGACTATGGCTACACCTTC. This gives the protein CASTGYRGSDYGYTF.